This section outlines one T cell receptor (beta chain) sequence together with its context. Its specificity is unknown. The sample comes from a study of shared clonotypes between healthy human individuals. V dropped 2 bases and J dropped 7; count of bases not matched to a gene: 5. The CDR3 extends over 14 amino acids. Germline V gives CDR1 SGHTA, CDR2 FQGTGA. Points from the study as a whole: Naive subsets generally had larger estimated richness than memory subsets. About 5.2% was the fraction of naive CD4 clonotypes found shared across a few donors.

Investigators spread the genomic DNA of each subset evenly over several immunoSEQ plates. Sorted-subset replicate PCR reactions contained roughly 210 ng DNA, corresponding to approximately 30,000 T cell genomes. Using immunoSEQ multiplex PCR, the repertoire was profiled, and TCRdb retains in-frame clones only, with some absent. The sample lists about 2.1 million clones, 80% to 95% seen once, with around 1.7% in the top ten. CD8 cells regarded as naive lacked CD45RO, were positively chosen for CCR7, and omitted terminally differentiated effector memory CD45RA+ cells. The receptor comes from a man in his late teens or twenties in good health. Some clones in this sample may be carry-over from other donors' samples. This chain joins TRBV7-3 and TRBJ2-1; 7 bases are shared with TRBD1. The sample comprised naive CD8+ T cells from PBMCs. CDR3 DNA: TGTGCCAGCAGCTTAGGGACAGCAGGGAATGAGCAGTTCTTC. This codes for CASSLGTAGNEQFF.